These 14 T cell receptor beta chains came from one sample sequenced in a study of identical twins. TCRdb ran MiXCR on the 5' RACE reads and lists one entry per CDR3 protein. The sample carries approximately 680,000 distinct CDR3 sequences, 7.1% recorded once. This same sample was also part of a study on yellow fever vaccine responses in identical twins.

The sequenced material came from PBMCs. These receptors all stem from a woman between 18 and 30 years old in good health.

The rearrangement links TRBV29-1 to TRBJ2-1; 8 positions agree with TRBD2. The ends lost 5 bases at V and 9 bases at J; junction bases unmatched: 12. Germline assignment: CDR1 SQVTM and CDR2 ANQGSEA. There are 14 residues in the CDR3. CDR3 DNA: TGCAGCGTTAACACCGGGACTAGAAGTAGTGAGCAGTTCTTC. It specifies CSVNTGTRSSEQFF.

This clonotype was seen many times. The chain employs TRBV5-6 and TRBJ1-3; D gene unclear. Trimming stripped 4 bases from V and 0 bases from J, with 8 bases between. The CDR3 contains 14 residues. Germline CDR1 is SGHDT and CDR2 is YYEEEE. CDR3 loop: CASSRVSSGNTIYF. CDR3 in DNA: TGTGCCAGCAGCCGGGTTAGCTCTGGAAACACCATATATTTT.

This clonotype was seen more than once but under ten times. The chain uses TRBV20-1 and TRBJ2-4; possible D gene TRBD1, 6 bases. This CDR3 has 15 amino acids. Trimming left V 5 bases short and J 0 bases short, with 14 bases between. Germline V gene data show CDR1 as DFQATT and CDR2 as SNEGSKA (reference sequence). In DNA form, the CDR3 reads TGCAGTGCTCGGGACCACAGGGTAGCCAAAAACATTCAGTACTTC. Amino acid sequence: CSARDHRVAKNIQYF.

The V and J genes are TRBV6-1 and TRBJ1-2, with a tentative D call TRBD1 (5 bases). The CDR3 runs to 13 residues. Looked up from germline, CDR1 is MNHNS and CDR2 is SASEGT. V lost 8 bases, J lost 3 bases, and 13 bases lay in between. This chain's CDR3 is CASSARQYYGYTF. CDR3 bases: TGTGCCAGCTCTGCTAGACAGTACTATGGCTACACCTTC.

V gene TRBV20-1 combines with J gene TRBJ2-5; D may correspond to TRBD1 or TRBD2 (5 bases each). V dropped 5 bases and J dropped 9 bases, with 19 bases sitting between them. Germline V gives CDR1 DFQATT, CDR2 SNEGSKA (reference sequence). The CDR3 is 13 residues long. DNA of the CDR3: TGCAGTGCTGGGATCGGGGCGCCCGGGGCCCAGTACTTC. It specifies CSAGIGAPGAQYF.

The gene calls are TRBV10-3 and TRBJ2-7, with 11 bases identical to TRBD2. The trim removed 8 bases at V and 2 bases at J, leaving 17 bases unmatched. The CDR3 totals 18 residues. Germline V gene lookup returns CDR1 ENHRY and CDR2 SYGVKD. The CDR3 reads CAIGGVASGRTSPYEQYF. The CDR3 bases are TGTGCCATCGGTGGAGTGGCTAGCGGGAGGACGAGCCCCTACGAGCAGTACTTC.

The rearrangement links TRBV27 to TRBJ2-1, with TRBD2 matching over 16 bases. Per germline, CDR1 MNHEY and CDR2 SMNVEV (reference sequence). The V gene end was trimmed by 4 bases and the J gene end by 16 bases; junction bases not matched to a gene: 10. The CDR3 runs 15 residues. The CDR3 protein is CASSSPGTSGRALFF. As DNA, the CDR3 is TGTGCCAGCAGTTCCCCCGGGACTAGCGGGAGGGCCCTCTTCTTC.

This clonotype was seen only a few times. The chain links TRBV7-9 to TRBJ1-5, with D perhaps matching TRBD1 (5 bases). V lost 4 bases and J lost 11, with 15 bases in between. The CDR3 covers 13 residues. Germline assignment: CDR1 SEHNR and CDR2 FQNEAQ (reference sequence). The CDR3 loop is CASSSQGPGAQHF. The CDR3 coding sequence is TGTGCCAGCAGCTCCCAGGGCCCGGGAGCCCAGCATTTT.

This clonotype was observed at least ten times. The chain employs TRBV5-5 and TRBJ2-1; TRBD2 matches 7 bases. Germline V lookup: CDR1 SGHKS, CDR2 YYEKEE (reference sequence). The CDR3 is 16 residues long. V dropped 6 bases and J dropped 0; count of bases not matched to a gene: 9. CDR3 in DNA: TGTGCCAGCACCCCACTGGCGGGAGACTCCTACAATGAGCAGTTCTTC. Residues: CASTPLAGDSYNEQFF. Complete variable domain (other parts from reference TRBV5-5 and TRBJ2-1): DAGVTQSPTHLIKTRGQQVTLRCSPISGHKSVSWYQQVLGQGPQFIFQYYEKEERGRGNFPDRFSARQFPNYSSELNVNALLLGDSALYLCASTPLAGDSYNEQFFGPGTRLTVL.

The chain carries TRBV5-1 and TRBJ2-3, with no clear D. V was trimmed by 1 base and J by 2 bases, leaving 11 bases between them. This CDR3 spans 15 amino acids. Germline CDR1 reads SGHRS; CDR2 reads YFSETQ. CDR3 bases: TGCGCCAGCAGCTTGATTGGGCTTGACACAGATACGCAGTATTTT. Residues: CASSLIGLDTDTQYF.

The table lists this clonotype with many counts. This chain links TRBV5-1 with TRBJ2-3; TRBD1 is a possible D gene (6 bases). Looked up from germline, CDR1 is SGHRS and CDR2 is YFSETQ. Deletions cut 4 bases from V and 2 bases from J, with 11 bases between. This CDR3 contains 14 residues. CDR3 DNA: TGCGCCAGCAGCCCACGGGACAACACAGATACGCAGTATTTT. Its translation is CASSPRDNTDTQYF.

This clonotype was seen more than once but under ten times. The chain uses TRBV28 and TRBJ2-3, with 8 nucleotides matching TRBD2. The germline V gene has CDR1 MDHEN and CDR2 SYDVKM. The ends lost 8 bases at V and 2 bases at J; junction bases unmatched: 15. CDR3 length: 17 amino acids. The CDR3 DNA reads TGTGCCAGCCATCCCGCGGGCGCGGGGGGAGTCACAGATACGCAGTATTTT. The encoded protein is CASHPAGAGGVTDTQYF.

This clonotype was seen ten or more times. This chain connects TRBV2 to TRBJ2-3; the D is unclear. The CDR3 runs 14 residues. Trimming shortened V by 7 bases and J by 4 bases, and 15 bases separated the two germline ends. Germline lookup yields CDR1 SNHLY and CDR2 FYNNEI. The CDR3, as DNA: TGTGCCAGCACGCAGCAAGGGCCCCCAGATACGCAGTATTTT. Its protein is CASTQQGPPDTQYF.

This clonotype was observed at least ten times. J is TRBJ2-3 and V is TRBV27; tentatively, D is TRBD2 (6 bases). The germline gives CDR1 MNHEY, CDR2 SMNVEV (reference sequence). The CDR3 extends over 17 amino acids. V lost 7 bases, J lost 4 bases, and 24 bases lay in between. DNA of the CDR3: TGTGCCAGCAAGTTGGCTAGCGCACTCGAATTCGCAGATACGCAGTATTTT. Residues: CASKLASALEFADTQYF.